Listed below are T cell receptor beta chains from one sample, sequenced in a study of T cell clonotyping in hematopoietic cell transplantation. The assay was immunoSEQ multiplex PCR, and TCRdb's table has in-frame clones only and misses some. The table records a few thousand clones, about 80% of them present only once. This sample comprised peripheral blood mononuclear cells, obtained 30 days after allogeneic stem cell transplant. These receptors were obtained from a male patient in his sixties who had an allogeneic stem cell transplant from an unrelated donor, so the T cells may come from the graft donor. Some clones in this sample may be carry-over from other donors' samples. CDR3s include the opening cysteine and the closing phenylalanine or tryptophan. The order of the fields is CDR3 length, J gene, D gene, clone size, V gene, CDR3 DNA, CDR3 protein. The D gene is left open where the match is weak. Size is omitted from some rows. Given values are once, few, many or a class for expanded clones.

>13|TRBJ1-2|NA|NA|TRBV15
TGTGCCACCAGCACCGGGACGGGAGATGGCTACACCTTC
CATSTGTGDGYTF
>14|TRBJ2-7|NA|large|TRBV4-1
TGCGCCAGCAGCCAAGAAGGAAGAGGGTACGAGCAGTACTTC
CASSQEGRGYEQYF
>14|TRBJ2-5|NA|NA|TRBV11-2
TGTGCCAGCAGCTTAGGGTGGTTACAAGAGACCCAGTACTTC
CASSLGWLQETQYF
>13|TRBJ2-5|NA|NA|TRBV9
TGTGCCAGCGGGGCCCTGGATGGAGAGACCCAGTACTTC
CASGALDGETQYF
>12|TRBJ2-5|NA|NA|TRBV4-1
TGCGCCAGCAGCCAAGCTGGAGAGACCCAGTACTTC
CASSQAGETQYF
>16|TRBJ2-7|NA|NA|TRBV7-9
TGTGCCAGCAGCTACCTGGGCGGTTTCGGCTCCTACGAGCAGTACTTC
CASSYLGGFGSYEQYF
>15|TRBJ1-2|NA|once|TRBV5-1
TGCGCCAGCAGCCTGGGGCAGAACCCAAACTATGGCTACACCTTC
CASSLGQNPNYGYTF
>12|TRBJ1-2|NA|few|TRBV9
TGTGCCAGCAGCCCTAATCGGGGGCAGCCAATCTTC
CASSPNRGQPIF
>13|TRBJ1-5|TRBD1|NA|TRBV25-1
TGTGCCAGCGGGGGACAGCCCCGTCAGCCCCAGCATTTT
CASGGQPRQPQHF
>16|TRBJ2-3|TRBD2|once|TRBV4-2
TGTGCCAGCAGCCAAGATGTCGAGCGGGGGACAGATACGCAGTATTTT
CASSQDVERGTDTQYF
>13|TRBJ1-2|NA|NA|TRBV7-2
TGTGCCAGCAGTACGGTAGTTAACTATGGCTACACCTTC
CASSTVVNYGYTF
>15|TRBJ2-7|NA|NA|TRBV7-2
TGTGCCAGCAGCTTAATTCGGGACGGATTCTACGAGCAGTACTTC
CASSLIRDGFYEQYF
>14|TRBJ2-1|NA|NA|TRBV6-6
TGTGCCAGCAGTCCCCCCGAGTCCTACAATGAGCAGTTCTTC
CASSPPESYNEQFF
>12|TRBJ2-7|NA|few|TRBV30
TGTGCCTGGAGTACTAGTTGGTACGAGCAGTACTTC
CAWSTSWYEQYF
>15|TRBJ2-3|NA|NA|TRBV25-1
TGTGCCAGCAGTGATGGTGGGATGATCACAGATACGCAGTATTTT
CASSDGGMITDTQYF